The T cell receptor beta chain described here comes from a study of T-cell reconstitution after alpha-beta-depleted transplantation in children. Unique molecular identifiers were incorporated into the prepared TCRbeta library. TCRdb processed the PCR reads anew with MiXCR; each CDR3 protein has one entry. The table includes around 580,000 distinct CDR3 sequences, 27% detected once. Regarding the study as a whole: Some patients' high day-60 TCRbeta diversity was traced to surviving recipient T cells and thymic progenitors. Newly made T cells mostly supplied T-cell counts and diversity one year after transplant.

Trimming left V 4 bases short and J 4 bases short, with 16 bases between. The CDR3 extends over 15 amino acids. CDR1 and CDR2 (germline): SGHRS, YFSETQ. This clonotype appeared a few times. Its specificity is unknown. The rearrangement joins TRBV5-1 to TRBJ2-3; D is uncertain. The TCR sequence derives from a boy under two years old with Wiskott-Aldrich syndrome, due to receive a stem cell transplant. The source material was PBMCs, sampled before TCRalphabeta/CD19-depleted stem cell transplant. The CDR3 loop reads CASSKGPASPDTQYF. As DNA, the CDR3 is TGCGCCAGCAGCAAAGGGCCGGCCTCACCAGATACGCAGTATTTT.